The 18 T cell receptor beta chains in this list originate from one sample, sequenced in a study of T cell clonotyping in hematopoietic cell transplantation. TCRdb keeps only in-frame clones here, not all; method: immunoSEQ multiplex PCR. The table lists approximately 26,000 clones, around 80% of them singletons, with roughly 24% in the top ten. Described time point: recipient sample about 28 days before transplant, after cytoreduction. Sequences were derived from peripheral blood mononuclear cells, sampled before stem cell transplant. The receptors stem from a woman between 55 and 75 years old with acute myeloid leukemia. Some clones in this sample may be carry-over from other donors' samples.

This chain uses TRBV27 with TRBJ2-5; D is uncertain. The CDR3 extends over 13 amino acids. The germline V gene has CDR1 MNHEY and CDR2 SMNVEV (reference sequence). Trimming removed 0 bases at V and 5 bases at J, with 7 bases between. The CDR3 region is CASSLSGLETQYF. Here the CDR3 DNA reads TGTGCCAGCAGTTTATCCGGGCTGGAGACCCAGTACTTC.

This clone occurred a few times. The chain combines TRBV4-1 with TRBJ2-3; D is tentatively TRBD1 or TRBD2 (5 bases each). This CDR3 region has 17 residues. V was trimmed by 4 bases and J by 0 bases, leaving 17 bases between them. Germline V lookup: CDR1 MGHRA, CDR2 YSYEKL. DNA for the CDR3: TGCGCCAGCAGCCTCCGGGACGTTAAATCTAGCACAGATACGCAGTATTTT. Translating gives CASSLRDVKSSTDTQYF.

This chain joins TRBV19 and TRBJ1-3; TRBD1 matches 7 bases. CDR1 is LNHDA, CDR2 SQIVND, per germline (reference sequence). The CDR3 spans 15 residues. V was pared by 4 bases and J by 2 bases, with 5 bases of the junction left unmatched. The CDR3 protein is CASSTTGTAGNTIYF. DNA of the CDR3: TGTGCCAGTAGTACCACCGGGACAGCTGGAAACACCATATATTTT.

The CDR3 is CASSVSDQHPSEQYF. The CDR3 region has the DNA TGTGCCAGCAGCGTATCAGACCAGCACCCAAGCGAGCAGTACTTC. This rearrangement joins TRBV7-2 to TRBJ2-7; D unclear. Germline loops: CDR1 SGHTA, CDR2 FQGNSA. This CDR3 has 15 amino acids. V was cut by 5 bases and J by 6 bases, with 20 bases left in between.

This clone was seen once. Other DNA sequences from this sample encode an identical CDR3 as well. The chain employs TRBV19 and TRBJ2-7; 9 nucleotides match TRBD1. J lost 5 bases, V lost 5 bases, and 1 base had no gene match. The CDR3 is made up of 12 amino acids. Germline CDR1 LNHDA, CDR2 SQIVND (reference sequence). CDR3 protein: CASSRDRDEQYF. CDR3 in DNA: TGTGCCAGTAGTCGGGACAGGGACGAGCAGTACTTC.

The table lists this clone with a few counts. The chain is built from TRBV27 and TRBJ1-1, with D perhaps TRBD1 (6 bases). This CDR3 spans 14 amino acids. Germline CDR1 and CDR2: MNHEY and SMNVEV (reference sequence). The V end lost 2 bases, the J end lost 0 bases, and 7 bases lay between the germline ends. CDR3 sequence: CASSLNRVNTEAFF. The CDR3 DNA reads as TGTGCCAGCAGTTTAAACAGGGTGAACACTGAAGCTTTCTTT.

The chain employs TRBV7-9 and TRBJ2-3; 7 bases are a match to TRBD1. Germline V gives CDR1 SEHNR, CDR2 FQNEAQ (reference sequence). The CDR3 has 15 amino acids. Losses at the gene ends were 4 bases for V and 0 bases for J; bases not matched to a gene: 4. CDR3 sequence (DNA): TGTGCCAGCAGCTCAGGACAGGCGAGCACAGATACGCAGTATTTT. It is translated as CASSSGQASTDTQYF.

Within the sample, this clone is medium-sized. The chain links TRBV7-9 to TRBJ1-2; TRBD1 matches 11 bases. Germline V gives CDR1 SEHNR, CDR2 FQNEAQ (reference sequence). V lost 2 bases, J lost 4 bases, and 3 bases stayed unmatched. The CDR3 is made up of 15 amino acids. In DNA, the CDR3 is TGTGCCAGCAGCTTAATGGGGACAGGGGGCTATGGCTACACCTTC. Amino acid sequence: CASSLMGTGGYGYTF.

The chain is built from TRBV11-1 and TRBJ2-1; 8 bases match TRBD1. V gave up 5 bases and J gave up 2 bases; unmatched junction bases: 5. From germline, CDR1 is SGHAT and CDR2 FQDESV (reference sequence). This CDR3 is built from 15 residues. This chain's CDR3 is CASSPGQGPYNEQFF. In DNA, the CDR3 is TGTGCCAGCAGCCCCGGACAGGGACCCTACAATGAGCAGTTCTTC.

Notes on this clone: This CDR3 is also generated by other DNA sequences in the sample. CDR3 sequence (DNA): TGTGCCAGCAGCCCCTCGGGCAACTATGGCTACACCTTC. Translating gives CASSPSGNYGYTF. The chain employs TRBV7-9 and TRBJ1-2; D unclear. CDR3 length: 13 amino acids. V lost 5 bases to trimming and J lost 2 bases, with 9 bases between them. CDR1 and CDR2 (germline): SEHNR, FQNEAQ (reference sequence).

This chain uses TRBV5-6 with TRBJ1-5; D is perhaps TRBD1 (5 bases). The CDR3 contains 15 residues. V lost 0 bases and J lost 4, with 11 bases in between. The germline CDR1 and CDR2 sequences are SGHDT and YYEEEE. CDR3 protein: CASSLALQVNQPQHF. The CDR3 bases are TGTGCCAGCAGCTTGGCTTTACAGGTTAATCAGCCCCAGCATTTT.

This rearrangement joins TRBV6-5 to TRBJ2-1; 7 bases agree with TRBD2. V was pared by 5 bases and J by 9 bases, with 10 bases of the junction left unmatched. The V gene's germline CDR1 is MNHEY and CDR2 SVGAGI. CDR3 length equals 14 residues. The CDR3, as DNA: TGTGCCAGCAGTACCCGGGGAGGGCGGGGTGAGCAGTTCTTC. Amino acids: CASSTRGGRGEQFF.

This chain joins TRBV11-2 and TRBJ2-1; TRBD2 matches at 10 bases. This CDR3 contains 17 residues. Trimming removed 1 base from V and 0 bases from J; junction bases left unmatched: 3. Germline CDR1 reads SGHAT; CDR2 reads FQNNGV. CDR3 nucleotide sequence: TGTGCCAGCAGCTTAGGGACTAGCGGATACTCCTACAATGAGCAGTTCTTC. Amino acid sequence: CASSLGTSGYSYNEQFF. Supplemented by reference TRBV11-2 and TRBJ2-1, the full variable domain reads EAGVAQSPRYKIIEKRQSVAFWCNPISGHATLYWYQQILGQGPKLLIQFQNNGVVDDSQLPKDRFSAERLKGVDSTLKIQPAKLEDSAVYLCASSLGTSGYSYNEQFFGPGTRLTVL.

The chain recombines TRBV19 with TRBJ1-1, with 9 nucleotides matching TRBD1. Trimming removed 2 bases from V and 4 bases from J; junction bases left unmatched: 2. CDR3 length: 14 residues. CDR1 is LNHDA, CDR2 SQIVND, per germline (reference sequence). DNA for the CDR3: TGTGCCAGTAGTATAACAGGGGGCCTCACTGAAGCTTTCTTT. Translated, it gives CASSITGGLTEAFF.

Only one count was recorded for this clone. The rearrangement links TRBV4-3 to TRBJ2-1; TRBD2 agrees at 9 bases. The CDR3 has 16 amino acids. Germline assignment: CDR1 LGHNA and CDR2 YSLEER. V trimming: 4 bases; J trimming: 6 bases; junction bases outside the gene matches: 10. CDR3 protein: CASSLQPLAGFNEQFF. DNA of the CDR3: TGCGCCAGCAGCCTCCAACCTCTAGCGGGGTTCAATGAGCAGTTCTTC.

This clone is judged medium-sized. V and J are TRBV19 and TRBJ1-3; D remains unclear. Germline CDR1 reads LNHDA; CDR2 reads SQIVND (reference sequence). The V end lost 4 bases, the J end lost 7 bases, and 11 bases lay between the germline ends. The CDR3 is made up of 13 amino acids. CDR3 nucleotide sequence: TGTGCCAGTAGTAACACCCCGGGGAACACCATATATTTT. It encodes CASSNTPGNTIYF.

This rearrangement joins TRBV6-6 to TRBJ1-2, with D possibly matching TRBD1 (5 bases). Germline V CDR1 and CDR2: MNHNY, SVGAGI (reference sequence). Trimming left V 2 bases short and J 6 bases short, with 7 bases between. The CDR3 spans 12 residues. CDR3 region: CASSYPGHGYTF. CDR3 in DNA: TGTGCCAGCAGTTACCCAGGGCATGGCTACACCTTC.

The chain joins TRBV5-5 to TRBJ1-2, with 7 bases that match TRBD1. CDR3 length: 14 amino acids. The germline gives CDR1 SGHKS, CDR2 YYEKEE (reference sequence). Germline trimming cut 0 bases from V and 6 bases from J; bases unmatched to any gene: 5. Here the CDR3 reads CASSLEGQTDGYTF. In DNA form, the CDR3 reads TGTGCCAGCAGCTTGGAGGGACAGACTGATGGCTACACCTTC. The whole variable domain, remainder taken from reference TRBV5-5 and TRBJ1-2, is DAGVTQSPTHLIKTRGQQVTLRCSPISGHKSVSWYQQVLGQGPQFIFQYYEKEERGRGNFPDRFSARQFPNYSSELNVNALLLGDSALYLCASSLEGQTDGYTFGSGTRLTVV.